The clone carrying this TCR beta chain was found many times. This specimen belongs to a study of T-cell reconstitution after alpha-beta-depleted transplantation in children. Construction of the TCRbeta library involved unique molecular identifiers. TCRdb fed the PCR reads into MiXCR, producing one record per CDR3 protein. The sample has approximately 200,000 distinct CDR3 sequences; about 15% are singletons. V lost 7 bases and J 0 bases, leaving 4 bases between the germline ends. Germline V gene data show CDR1 as SNHLY and CDR2 as FYNNEI. The CDR3 is 13 amino acids. This receptor was obtained from a human donor who donated a stem cell graft to a child with acute lymphoblastic leukemia. The chain combines TRBV2 with TRBJ2-6; the D is unclear. Sequences were derived from PBMCs from the stem cell graft donor, sampled from the stem cell graft. CDR3 protein: CASIASGANVLTF. In DNA form, the CDR3 reads TGTGCCAGCATCGCCTCTGGGGCCAACGTCCTGACTTTC.